This T cell receptor (beta chain) was identified during a study of shared clonotypes between healthy human individuals. Study-wide points: Enrolling few donors narrowed the genetic and exposure-history diversity that was represented. Sorted-subset samples were not fully sequenced, rarefaction indicated. Generation probability values for non-shared clonotypes were lower than those for clonotypes shared by all four donors.

Concerning this clone: Its specificity is unknown.

Measured with immunoSEQ multiplex PCR; TCRdb has only the in-frame clones, and not every one. The sample comprises approximately 2,200,000 clones, 93% of which are singletons, and more than 1.5% rests with the top ten. Selected positively for CCR7 and CD45RO-negative, naive CD8 cells excluded terminally differentiated effector memory CD45RA+ cells. Donors were healthy HIV-negative adults without recent acute infections or vaccinations. This clonotype originated in a young man in good health. Some clones in this sample may be carry-over from other donors' samples. The sample taken for sequencing was naive CD8+ T cells from PBMCs.

CDR3 protein: CASSSLYVGDYGYTF. In nucleotides, the CDR3 is TGTGCCAGCAGTTCCCTTTATGTAGGGGACTATGGCTACACCTTC. This chain links TRBV27 with TRBJ1-2; perhaps TRBD1 as D (5 bases). This CDR3 comprises 15 residues. CDR1 is MNHEY, CDR2 SMNVEV, per germline (reference sequence). Trimming took off 4 bases at V and 3 bases at J, with 15 bases between the two ends.